The rows below give T cell receptor beta chains drawn from one sample of a study of vaccination effects on CD4 cells after COVID-19. Clones were read by immunoSEQ multiplex PCR, and TCRdb kept only the in-frame ones, dropping some. The sample includes around 55,000 clones, 70% seen only once; the top ten take about 16%. These receptors have no known antigen. The material was CD4+ T cells from PBMCs cultured with SARS-CoV-2 spike peptides, obtained before COVID-19 vaccination. These receptors were collected from a human donor who received a COVID-19 vaccine. Both conserved end residues are part of each CDR3.

V gene	J gene	CDR3 protein
TRBV5-1	TRBJ2-5	CASSLGTKETQYF
TRBV30	TRBJ2-2	CAWSAGAGELFF
TRBV12-2	TRBJ1-1	CASRSPKRGQLDTEAFF
TRBV11-2	TRBJ1-6	CASSPNRDRNSPLHF
TRBV11-2	TRBJ1-2	CASSLGMWGADNYGYTF
TRBV11-2	TRBJ2-4	CASSLAGVRNIQYF
TRBV27	TRBJ2-2	CASSLGTGANTGELFF
TRBV9	TRBJ1-5	CASSASTVNQPQHF
TRBV20-1	TRBJ2-6	CSASTVWAGANVLTF
TRBV19	TRBJ1-1	CAAWGGGGTEAFF